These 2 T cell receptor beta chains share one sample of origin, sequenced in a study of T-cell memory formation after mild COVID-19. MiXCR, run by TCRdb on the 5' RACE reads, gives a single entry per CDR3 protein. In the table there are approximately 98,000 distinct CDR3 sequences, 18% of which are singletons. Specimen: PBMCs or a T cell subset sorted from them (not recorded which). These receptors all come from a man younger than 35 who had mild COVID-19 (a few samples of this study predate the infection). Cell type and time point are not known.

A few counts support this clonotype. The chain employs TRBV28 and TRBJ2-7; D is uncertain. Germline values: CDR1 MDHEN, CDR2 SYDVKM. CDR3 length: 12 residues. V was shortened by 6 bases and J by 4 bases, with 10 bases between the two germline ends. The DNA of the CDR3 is TGTGCCAGCAGCCAACCGCCTTACGAGCAGTACGTC. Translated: CASSQPPYEQYV.

For the CDR3, the DNA is TGTGCCAGCTCCGGGACAGGGGGCGACGAGCAGTACTTC. Protein sequence: CASSGTGGDEQYF. This chain uses TRBV19 with TRBJ2-7; 12 bases map to TRBD1. CDR1 LNHDA and CDR2 SQIVND come from the germline V gene (reference sequence). J gave up 5 bases and V 9 bases, and 5 bases lay outside the gene matches. The length of the CDR3 is 13 residues.